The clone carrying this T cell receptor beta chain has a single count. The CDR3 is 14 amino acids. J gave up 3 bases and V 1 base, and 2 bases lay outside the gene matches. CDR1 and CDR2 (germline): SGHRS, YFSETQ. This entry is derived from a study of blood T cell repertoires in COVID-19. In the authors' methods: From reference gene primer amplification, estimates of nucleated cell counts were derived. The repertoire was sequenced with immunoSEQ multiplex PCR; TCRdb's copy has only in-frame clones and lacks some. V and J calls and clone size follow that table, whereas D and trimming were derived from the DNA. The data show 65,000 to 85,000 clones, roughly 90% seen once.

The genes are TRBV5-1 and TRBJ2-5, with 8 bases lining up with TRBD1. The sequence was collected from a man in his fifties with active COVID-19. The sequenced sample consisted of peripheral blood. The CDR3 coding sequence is TGCGCCAGCAGCTTGCAACAGGGGGAAGAGACCCAGTACTTC. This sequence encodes CASSLQQGEETQYF.